The present TCR gamma chain was sequenced within a study of γδ T cells in repeated Plasmodium falciparum infection. Overall study: Each infection was followed by sampling at 21 days, plus baseline and some pre-infection draws. General observations from the study: Waves of new clonotype selection appeared after repeated controlled infections in Vdelta2-negative, largely Vdelta1+, gammadelta T cells. Vgamma9/Vdelta2+ repertoires stayed stably polyclonal over time and infection.

Note on this clone: Its antigen is unknown. A read error is likely here: a far larger clone is one base away.

Trimming at V came to 8 bases and at J to 12 bases, leaving 7 bases not matched to a gene. Looked up from germline, CDR1 is GITISATS and CDR2 is ISYDGTV (reference sequence). The CDR3 length is 9 residues. TRG and TRD sequences were obtained from every sorted gammadelta sample. TCRdb fed the multiplex PCR reads into CATT to redo clone calling. The sample records some 13,000 gamma-chain clones, around 1.5% being singletons. Vgamma9/Vdelta2+ and Vdelta2-negative gammadelta T cells were flow-sorted from PBMC for bulk sequencing. The source of this sequence is a pool of human donors (malaria-infected and uninfected, not separated). The sample consisted of gamma-delta T cells from blood. The V and J genes are TRGV9 and TRGJ1 or TRGJ2. The CDR3 protein is CALLLMKLF. CDR3 DNA: TGTGCCTTGTTGCTGATGAAACTCTTT.